The 8 T cell receptor beta chains below come from one sample, sequenced in a study of OX40 agonist ivuxolimab in advanced cancers. Produced via immunoSEQ multiplex PCR; TCRdb's table is partial and in-frame only. This table holds about 94,000 clones, around nine tenths found once. Sequencing used CD4+ or CD8+ T cells sorted from blood, obtained in a trial of the OX40 agonist ivuxolimab. Receptors were obtained from an adult with an advanced solid tumor such as melanoma, head and neck, liver or kidney cancer.

The gene calls are TRBV7-3 and TRBJ2-5; 13 bases are a match to TRBD2. Trimming at V came to 2 bases and at J to 0 bases, leaving 9 bases not matched to a gene. This CDR3 is 19 amino acids long. The germline V gene encodes CDR1 SGHTA and CDR2 FQGTGA. The CDR3 here is CASSLRLAGGGGNQETQYF. In DNA form, the CDR3 reads TGTGCCAGCAGCTTACGACTAGCGGGAGGTGGGGGCAACCAAGAGACCCAGTACTTC.

The chain couples TRBV5-1 to TRBJ2-1, with 9 bases lining up with TRBD2. The CDR3 totals 14 residues. Germline V CDR1 and CDR2: SGHRS, YFSETQ. V dropped 1 base and J dropped 7; count of bases not matched to a gene: 3. The CDR3 nucleotides are TGCGCCAGCAGCTTGTCGCTAGCGGGAAATGAGCAGTTCTTC. Translation: CASSLSLAGNEQFF.

The J gene is TRBJ2-3, the V gene TRBV19, with 10 bases matching TRBD2. The CDR3 runs 17 residues. V lost 2 bases, J lost 5 bases, and 10 bases stayed unmatched. The germline V gene has CDR1 LNHDA and CDR2 SQIVND (reference sequence). The CDR3 protein is CASSIIRSGRARDTQYF. As DNA, the CDR3 is TGTGCCAGTAGTATAATTAGAAGCGGGAGGGCCAGAGATACGCAGTATTTT.

This clone came up once. J is TRBJ2-1 and V is TRBV10-3; tentatively, D is TRBD1 (6 bases). Germline CDR1 reads ENHRY; CDR2 reads SYGVKD. The CDR3 is 13 residues long. Trimming cost V 6 bases and J 5 bases, with 11 bases left between them. Here the CDR3 DNA reads TGTGCCATCAGCGAACAGGGTAACAATGAGCAGTTCTTC. Protein product: CAISEQGNNEQFF.

The V call is TRBV6-5, the J call TRBJ2-1; possible D gene TRBD2, 6 bases. CDR3 length: 14 residues. V was clipped by 1 base and J by 5 bases, with 9 bases between them. CDR1 MNHEY and CDR2 SVGAGI come from the germline V gene. As DNA, the CDR3 is TGTGCCAGCAGTTACTTCGGGAGACACAATGAGCAGTTCTTC. This codes for CASSYFGRHNEQFF.

The chain carries TRBV15 and TRBJ2-5; D gene ambiguous. Trimming stripped 4 bases from V and 3 bases from J, with 6 bases between. Germline assignment: CDR1 LNHNV and CDR2 YYDKDF (reference sequence). The CDR3 spans 12 residues. In DNA, the CDR3 is TGTGCCACCAGCAAGGGTGAAGAGACCCAGTACTTC. Amino acids: CATSKGEETQYF.

This sequence joins TRBV5-1 and TRBJ2-3, with 9 bases fitting TRBD1. Trimming at V came to 0 bases and at J to 8 bases, leaving 7 bases not matched to a gene. This CDR3 is 15 amino acids long. CDR1 and CDR2 from the germline V gene are SGHRS and YFSETQ. This chain's CDR3 is CASSLAWTGAVTQYF. DNA for the CDR3: TGCGCCAGCAGCTTGGCCTGGACAGGGGCAGTTACGCAGTATTTT. The full variable domain, in which reference TRBV5-1 and TRBJ2-3 provide the parts outside the CDR3, is KAGVTQTPRYLIKTRGQQVTLSCSPISGHRSVSWYQQTPGQGLQFLFEYFSETQRNKGNFPGRFSGRQFSNSRSEMNVSTLELGDSALYLCASSLAWTGAVTQYFGPGTRLTVL.

CDR3 DNA: TGCGCCAGCAGCCAAACCGGGACAGGGCTGCGGGAGCAGTACTTC. Translation: CASSQTGTGLREQYF. The chain couples TRBV4-3 to TRBJ2-5, with 9 bases aligning to TRBD1. CDR3 length: 15 amino acids. V gave up 2 bases and J gave up 11 bases; unmatched junction bases: 12. Germline V gene data show CDR1 as LGHNA and CDR2 as YSLEER.